This passage covers 9 T cell receptor beta chains from one sample sequenced in a study of blood T cell repertoires in COVID-19. Generated by immunoSEQ multiplex PCR, the TCRdb table keeps only in-frame clones and is missing some. This sample carries tens of thousands of clones, about 80% of them seen once, and the ten largest clones take 25% to 30%. The sequencing sample was made of peripheral blood. The receptors were sampled from a human donor in a cohort sampled during active COVID-19.

The chain links TRBV9 to TRBJ2-5; the D is unclear. Trimming cost V 4 bases and J 5 bases, with 15 bases left between them. The CDR3 consists of 14 residues. Germline V gene sequence: CDR1 SGDLS, CDR2 YYNGEE. CDR3 amino acids: CASSQSGAWETQYF. The CDR3, as DNA: TGTGCCAGCAGCCAGAGTGGAGCTTGGGAGACCCAGTACTTC.

The chain couples TRBV19 to TRBJ1-5, with 8 bases that match TRBD1. Trimming cost V 6 bases and J 5 bases; bases outside gene matches: 9. Germline CDR1 LNHDA, CDR2 SQIVND (reference sequence). This CDR3 is built from 15 residues. In DNA form, the CDR3 reads TGTGCCAGTAGCTTCGGACAGGGAGGGTATCAGCCCCAGCATTTT. Translated, it gives CASSFGQGGYQPQHF.

This chain joins TRBV10-3 and TRBJ1-3; TRBD1 is a possible D gene (5 bases). Germline CDR1 ENHRY, CDR2 SYGVKD. This CDR3 is built from 13 residues. V gave up 10 bases and J gave up 0 bases, with 10 bases separating them. The CDR3 here is CATEDNSGNTIYF. CDR3 sequence (DNA): TGTGCCACCGAGGACAACTCTGGAAACACCATATATTTT.

CDR3 region: CASSEGGDYEQYF. CDR3 bases: TGTGCCAGCAGCGAGGGAGGGGACTACGAGCAGTACTTC. V gene TRBV6-5 combines with J gene TRBJ2-7; TRBD2 matches at 7 bases. The junction had 5 bases not matched to a gene; V was cut back by 6 bases and J by 3 bases. CDR1 and CDR2 from the germline V gene are MNHEY and SVGAGI. The CDR3 runs 13 residues.

The V gene is TRBV27, the J gene TRBJ1-5; a weak D match, TRBD1 (6 bases). Germline V gene sequence: CDR1 MNHEY, CDR2 SMNVEV (reference sequence). V was trimmed by 5 bases and J by 5 bases, leaving 16 bases between them. This CDR3 comprises 15 residues. The CDR3 nucleotides read TGTGCCAGCAGTACATCACAGGGAGAGGATCAGCCCCAGCATTTT. It is translated as CASSTSQGEDQPQHF.

V usage is TRBV2 and J usage is TRBJ1-4; D is uncertain. Trimming stripped 4 bases from V and 8 bases from J, with 14 bases between. Germline values: CDR1 SNHLY, CDR2 FYNNEI. The CDR3 loop spans 14 amino acids. CDR3 DNA sequence: TGTGCCAGCAGTGGGACTGAGACGGAAGAAAAACTGTTTTTT. Amino acids: CASSGTETEEKLFF.

This sequence joins TRBV2 and TRBJ2-5; D is perhaps TRBD1 (5 bases). Germline V gene sequence: CDR1 SNHLY, CDR2 FYNNEI. With 7 bases removed from V and 1 base from J, the gap between germline ends came to 7 bases. This CDR3 has 12 residues. CDR3 bases: TGTGCCAGCAACAGGCCCCAAGAGACCCAGTACTTC. Residues: CASNRPQETQYF. Using reference TRBV2 and TRBJ2-5 for the parts outside the CDR3, the full variable domain is EPEVTQTPSHQVTQMGQEVILRCVPISNHLYFYWYRQILGQKVEFLVSFYNNEISEKSEIFDDQFSVERPDGSNFTLKIRSTKLEDSAMYFCASNRPQETQYFGPGTRLLVL.

The chain joins TRBV29-1 to TRBJ2-3, with 10 bases lining up with TRBD1. The ends lost 8 bases at V and 2 bases at J; junction bases unmatched: 4. The CDR3 extends over 13 amino acids. Looked up from germline, CDR1 is SQVTM and CDR2 is ANQGSEA. Here the CDR3 DNA reads TGCAGCATCGGGACAGGGGCCACAGATACGCAGTATTTT. This codes for CSIGTGATDTQYF.

V usage is TRBV5-1 and J usage is TRBJ2-7; 7 nucleotides align to TRBD1. J gave up 2 bases and V 4 bases, and 3 bases lay outside the gene matches. The CDR3 sequence is 13 residues long. Germline lookup yields CDR1 SGHRS and CDR2 YFSETQ. CDR3 DNA: TGCGCCAGCAGCCTCGACAGGGCCTACGAGCAGTACTTC. Encoded protein: CASSLDRAYEQYF.